The T cell receptor (beta chain) described here comes from a study of T cell responses to AZD1222 COVID-19 vaccine. Across the study: The analysis combined second doses at about 4 or about 12 weeks.

Study results and caveats: All repertoire sampling was performed exclusively after the peak T cell response. Most donors were white British, females outnumbered males, and clonal diversity was possibly underestimated. Nearly half of spike-specific TCRs reportedly target unmutated variant regions.

Details on this clone: Its cognate antigen is unknown.

Sequencing used immunoSEQ multiplex PCR; TCRdb keeps in-frame clones, though not all of them. Altogether tens of thousands of clones are present, over 75% being singletons, with the ten largest covering less than 25%. This CDR3 spans 14 amino acids. Germline values: CDR1 DFQATT, CDR2 SNEGSKA (reference sequence). After removal of 3 bases from V and 8 bases from J, the junction contained 5 bases not matched to a gene. The sequence was obtained from an adult in good health. Sample: peripheral blood, taken on day 0 of AZD1222 vaccination. The genes are TRBV20-1 and TRBJ1-6; 9 positions agree with TRBD1. The CDR3 reads CSASRDREDSPLHF. Written as DNA, the CDR3 is TGCAGTGCTAGTCGGGACAGGGAGGATTCACCCCTCCACTTT.